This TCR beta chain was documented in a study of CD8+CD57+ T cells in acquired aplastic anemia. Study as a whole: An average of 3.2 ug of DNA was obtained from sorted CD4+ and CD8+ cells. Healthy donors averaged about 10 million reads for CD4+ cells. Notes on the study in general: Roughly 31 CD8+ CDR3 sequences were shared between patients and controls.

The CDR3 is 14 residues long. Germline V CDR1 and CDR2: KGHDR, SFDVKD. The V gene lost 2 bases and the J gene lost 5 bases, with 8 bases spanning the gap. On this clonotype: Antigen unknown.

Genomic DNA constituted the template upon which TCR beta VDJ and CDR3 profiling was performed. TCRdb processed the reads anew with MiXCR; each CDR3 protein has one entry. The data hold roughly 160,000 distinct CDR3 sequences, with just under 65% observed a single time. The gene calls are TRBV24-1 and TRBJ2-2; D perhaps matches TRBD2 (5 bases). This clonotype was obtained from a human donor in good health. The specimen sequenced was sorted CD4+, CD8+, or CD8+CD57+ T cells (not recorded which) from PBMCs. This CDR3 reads CATSDYPGTGELFF. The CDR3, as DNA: TGTGCCACCAGTGATTACCCGGGGACCGGGGAGCTGTTTTTT.